Listed here are 3 T cell receptor beta chains from one sample, sequenced in a study of radiation and T cells in renal cell carcinoma (dated by TCRdb to 2018 to 2020). The time point label corresponds to: blood 4 weeks post-SBRT, at nephrectomy. The treatment or condition label, as the study defines it: 15 Gy SBRT to primary tumor, nephrectomy 4 weeks later. Receptor amplification or capture employed the immunoSEQ multiplex PCR assay. TCRdb took this table from immuneACCESS and kept in-frame rearrangements with V and J called. Such tables lack part of the clones; where checked against another copy, unresolved V genes explain under half of the gap, and the rest is unexplained. The sample records around 170,000 clones, around 90% of which are singletons. Of the sample, around 11% falls within the top ten clones. Sequences were derived from blood, sampled from a patient whose treatment included radiotherapy and nephrectomy. The receptors derive from a woman aged 50 to 60 with renal cell carcinoma.

This chain links TRBV2 with TRBJ2-1; D remains ambiguous. This CDR3 contains 11 residues. From germline, CDR1 is SNHLY and CDR2 FYNNEI. Trimming took off 5 bases at V and 9 bases at J, with 8 bases between the two ends. CDR3 nucleotide sequence: TGTGCCAGCAGTCTAACGGTTGAGCAGTTCTTC. Its translation: CASSLTVEQFF.

In this sample, this clone turned up once. This rearrangement joins TRBV28 to TRBJ1-1; D remains unclear. With 5 bases removed from V and 0 bases from J, the gap between germline ends came to 7 bases. CDR1 MDHEN and CDR2 SYDVKM come from the germline V gene. This CDR3 has 13 amino acids. Here the CDR3 reads CASSPHLNTEAFF. The CDR3 region has the DNA TGTGCCAGCAGTCCACATTTGAACACTGAAGCTTTCTTT. The full variable domain, rest sourced from reference TRBV28 and TRBJ1-1, is DVKVTQSSRYLVKRTGEKVFLECVQDMDHENMFWYRQDPGLGLRLIYFSYDVKMKEKGDIPEGYSVSREKKERFSLILESASTNQTSMYLCASSPHLNTEAFFGQGTRLTVV.

V gene TRBV19 combines with J gene TRBJ1-1, with 8 positions matching TRBD1. CDR1 is LNHDA, CDR2 SQIVND, per germline (reference sequence). This CDR3 is 13 amino acids long. The V segment lost 5 bases and the J segment 4 bases; nucleotides outside the gene matches: 3. The CDR3 DNA sequence: TGTGCCAGTAGTCTGGACAGGGCCACTGAAGCTTTCTTT. Translated, it gives CASSLDRATEAFF.